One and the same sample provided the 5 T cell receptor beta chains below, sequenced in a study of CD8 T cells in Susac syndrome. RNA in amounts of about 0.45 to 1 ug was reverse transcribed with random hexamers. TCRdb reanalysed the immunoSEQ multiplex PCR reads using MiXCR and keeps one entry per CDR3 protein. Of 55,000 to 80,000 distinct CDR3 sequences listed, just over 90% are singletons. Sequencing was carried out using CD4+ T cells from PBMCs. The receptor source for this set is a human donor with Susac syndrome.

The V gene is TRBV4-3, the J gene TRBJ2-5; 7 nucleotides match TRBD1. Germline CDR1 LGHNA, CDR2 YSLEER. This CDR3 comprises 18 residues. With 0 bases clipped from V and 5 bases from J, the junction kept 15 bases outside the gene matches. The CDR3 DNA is TGCGCCAGCAGCCAAGAGAGGGGGACAGCCAGCTCCCAGGAGACCCAGTACTTC. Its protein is CASSQERGTASSQETQYF.

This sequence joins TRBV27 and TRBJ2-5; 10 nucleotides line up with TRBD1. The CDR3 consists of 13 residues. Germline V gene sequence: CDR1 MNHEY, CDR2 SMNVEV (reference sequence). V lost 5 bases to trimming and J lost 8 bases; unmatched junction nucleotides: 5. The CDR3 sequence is CASSIRDRGTQYF. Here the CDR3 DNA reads TGTGCCAGCAGTATTCGGGACAGGGGAACCCAGTACTTC.

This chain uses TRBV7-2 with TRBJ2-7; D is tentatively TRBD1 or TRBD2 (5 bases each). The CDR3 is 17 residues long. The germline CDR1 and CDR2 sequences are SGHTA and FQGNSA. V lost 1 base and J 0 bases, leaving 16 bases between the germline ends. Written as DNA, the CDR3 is TGTGCCAGCAGCTTAGAGGGGCCGAGGGCAAGCTCCTACGAGCAGTACTTC. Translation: CASSLEGPRASSYEQYF.

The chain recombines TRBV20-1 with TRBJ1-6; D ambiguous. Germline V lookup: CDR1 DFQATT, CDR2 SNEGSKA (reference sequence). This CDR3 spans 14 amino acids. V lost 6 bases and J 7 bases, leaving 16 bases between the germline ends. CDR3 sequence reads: CSAPDRGGNSPLHF. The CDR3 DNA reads TGCAGTGCCCCCGATCGCGGTGGAAATTCACCCCTCCACTTT.

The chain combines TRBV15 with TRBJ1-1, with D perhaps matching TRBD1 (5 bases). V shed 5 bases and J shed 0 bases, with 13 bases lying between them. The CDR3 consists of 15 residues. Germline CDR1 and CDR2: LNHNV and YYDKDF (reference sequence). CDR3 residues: CATSRQQKMNTEAFF. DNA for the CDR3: TGTGCCACCAGCCGACAGCAAAAGATGAACACTGAAGCTTTCTTT.